Listed here are 26 T cell receptor beta chains from one sample, sequenced in a study of cytomegalovirus exposure and HLA in healthy donors listed by TCRdb under 2017. Library construction relied on the immunoSEQ multiplex PCR assay. For the multiplex PCR, a mixture combining 60 forward primers for TCR Vbeta segments and 13 reverse primers for TCR Jbeta segments was used. TCRdb took this table from immuneACCESS and kept in-frame rearrangements with V and J called. Such tables lack part of the clones; where checked against another copy, unresolved V genes explain under half of the gap, and the rest is unexplained. Here the sample has 150,000 to 200,000 clones; around 86% occur a single time. The top ten hold about 4% of the sample. The specimen sequenced was PBMCs. The receptors come from a man aged 50 or older in good health and CMV-seropositive.

There are a few counts of this clone. V is TRBV7-9 and J is TRBJ2-4; 11 nucleotides align to TRBD2. The CDR3 loop spans 14 amino acids. Trimming took 4 bases from V and 13 from J; bases not matched to a gene: 9. Looked up from germline, CDR1 is SEHNR and CDR2 is FQNEAQ (reference sequence). Written as DNA, the CDR3 is TGTGCCAGCAGCTCCCCTGGACTAGCGGGCCCCCAGTACTTC. Amino acid sequence: CASSSPGLAGPQYF.

The table lists this clone with a count of one. V gene TRBV5-1 combines with J gene TRBJ2-7; 11 bases align to TRBD1. CDR1 is SGHRS and CDR2 is YFSETQ in the germline V gene. The CDR3 has 16 residues. Trimming cost V 0 bases and J 1 base; bases outside gene matches: 3. Here the CDR3 reads CASSLAGQGVSYEQYF. CDR3 nucleotide sequence: TGCGCCAGCAGCTTGGCGGGACAGGGGGTATCCTACGAGCAGTACTTC.

CDR3 in DNA: TGTGCCAGCTCGGACCCGCGGCAGGGGAACACCGGGGAGCTGTTTTTT. It yields the protein CASSDPRQGNTGELFF. This chain uses TRBV9 with TRBJ2-2; D is possibly TRBD1 (5 bases). The CDR3 has 16 residues. Germline loops: CDR1 SGDLS, CDR2 YYNGEE. Trimming removed 7 bases from V and 1 base from J, with 17 bases in between.

This rearrangement joins TRBV6-4 to TRBJ2-5; 9 bases are a match to TRBD2. V lost 8 bases, J lost 4 bases, and 17 bases stayed unmatched. Germline assignment: CDR1 MRHNA and CDR2 SNTAGT. The CDR3 spans 17 residues. This CDR3 is CASRAWRLAGIGETQYF. CDR3 coding DNA: TGTGCCAGCCGGGCGTGGAGGCTAGCGGGAATCGGAGAGACCCAGTACTTC.

This rearrangement joins TRBV5-4 to TRBJ2-5; tentatively, D is TRBD1 (6 bases). V dropped 3 bases and J dropped 3 bases, with 15 bases sitting between them. The germline CDR1 and CDR2 sequences are SGHNT and YYREEE (reference sequence). The CDR3 contains 15 residues. The CDR3 DNA reads as TGTGCCAGCAGCTCCGTTAACACAGGGAAAGAGACCCAGTACTTC. The encoded protein is CASSSVNTGKETQYF.

The J gene is TRBJ2-1, the V gene TRBV29-1; D gene ambiguous. Germline V gene sequence: CDR1 SQVTM, CDR2 ANQGSEA. Between the trimmed V and J ends, which lost 0 bases and 7 bases, there was a span of 4 bases. The CDR3 runs 11 residues. The CDR3 nucleotides are TGCAGCGTTGAAGATAAAAATGAGCAGTTCTTC. Protein sequence: CSVEDKNEQFF.

The rearrangement uses TRBV4-3 and TRBJ2-2; possible D gene TRBD2, 7 bases. Trimming took off 3 bases at V and 3 bases at J, with 20 bases between the two ends. This CDR3 spans 18 amino acids. CDR1 is LGHNA, CDR2 YSLEER, per germline. The chain's CDR3 is CASSHPGGGGLDTGELFF. Here the CDR3 DNA reads TGCGCCAGCAGCCACCCGGGAGGTGGGGGCTTGGACACCGGGGAGCTGTTTTTT.

V gene TRBV27 combines with J gene TRBJ1-1; tentatively, D is TRBD1 (5 bases). CDR1 is MNHEY, CDR2 SMNVEV, per germline (reference sequence). V was clipped by 2 bases and J by 1 base, with 8 bases between them. This CDR3 has 14 residues. CDR3 in DNA: TGTGCCAGCAGTTTAGACAGATCGAACACTGAAGCTTTCTTT. Translating it yields CASSLDRSNTEAFF.

This chain joins TRBV2 and TRBJ2-7, with TRBD2 as a possible D gene (5 bases). The CDR3 consists of 16 residues. The V gene's germline CDR1 is SNHLY and CDR2 FYNNEI. Trimming removed 2 bases at V and 3 bases at J, with 17 bases between. DNA for the CDR3: TGTGCCAGCAGTGAATCCCACATCACCGAGGGCTACGAGCAGTACTTC. This translates into CASSESHITEGYEQYF. The full variable domain, completed using reference TRBV2 and TRBJ2-7, is EPEVTQTPSHQVTQMGQEVILRCVPISNHLYFYWYRQILGQKVEFLVSFYNNEISEKSEIFDDQFSVERPDGSNFTLKIRSTKLEDSAMYFCASSESHITEGYEQYFGPGTRLTVT.

The chain employs TRBV4-3 and TRBJ2-3; 12 bases are a match to TRBD2. Per germline, CDR1 LGHNA and CDR2 YSLEER. With 0 bases clipped from V and 4 bases from J, the junction kept 2 bases outside the gene matches. The CDR3 runs to 16 residues. In nucleotides, the CDR3 is TGCGCCAGCAGCCAAGAGGCTAGCGGGGGGGCAGATACGCAGTATTTT. Translation gives CASSQEASGGADTQYF.

The chain is built from TRBV28 and TRBJ2-5, with D possibly TRBD1 on 7 matching bases. Germline loops: CDR1 MDHEN, CDR2 SYDVKM. V lost 10 bases, J lost 2 bases, and 17 bases lay in between. This CDR3 is built from 14 residues. The CDR3 here is CATNGGTAQETQYF. CDR3 DNA: TGTGCCACCAACGGCGGGACAGCACAAGAGACCCAGTACTTC.

This chain connects TRBV11-3 to TRBJ2-1, with 14 bases identical to TRBD2. Trimming at V came to 5 bases and at J to 5 bases, leaving 5 bases not matched to a gene. The CDR3 runs 16 residues. CDR1 SGHNT and CDR2 YENEEA come from the germline V gene. The CDR3 loop is CASSPGLAGAHNEQFF. CDR3 in DNA: TGTGCCAGCAGCCCGGGACTAGCGGGGGCTCACAATGAGCAGTTCTTC. Full variable domain (outside the CDR3, taken from reference TRBV11-3 and TRBJ2-1): EAGVVQSPRYKIIEKKQPVAFWCNPISGHNTLYWYLQNLGQGPELLIRYENEEAVDDSQLPKDRFSAERLKGVDSTLKIQPAELGDSAVYLCASSPGLAGAHNEQFFGPGTRLTVL.

The chain carries TRBV6-5 and TRBJ1-5; D is perhaps TRBD1 (6 bases). The CDR3 contains 14 residues. The germline V and J ends were trimmed by 6 bases and 3 bases, with 12 bases remaining between them. Germline-derived CDR1 and CDR2 are MNHEY and SVGAGI. CDR3 loop: CASSSQGNNQPQHF. The CDR3, as DNA: TGTGCCAGCAGCTCACAGGGTAACAATCAGCCCCAGCATTTT.

The chain combines TRBV7-2 with TRBJ1-2; the D is unclear. The length of the CDR3 is 13 residues. Per germline, CDR1 SGHTA and CDR2 FQGNSA. V dropped 3 bases and J dropped 8 bases, with 13 bases sitting between them. The CDR3: CASSLGQSKGYTF. CDR3 nucleotide sequence: TGTGCCAGCAGCTTGGGCCAGTCGAAGGGCTACACCTTC.

The genes are TRBV7-9 and TRBJ1-5, with a possible D match to TRBD1 (6 bases). With 0 bases removed from V and 2 bases from J, the gap between germline ends came to 11 bases. Germline V gene sequence: CDR1 SEHNR, CDR2 FQNEAQ (reference sequence). The CDR3 contains 16 residues. The CDR3 nucleotides read TGTGCCAGCAGCTTAGCAACAGGGTTAGGCAATCAGCCCCAGCATTTT. As protein: CASSLATGLGNQPQHF.

The J gene is TRBJ2-7, the V gene TRBV11-2; 8 bases are shared with TRBD2. J was trimmed by 4 bases and V by 5 bases; bases with no gene match: 10. CDR1 and CDR2 from the germline V gene are SGHAT and FQNNGV. This CDR3 is 15 amino acids long. CDR3 nucleotide sequence: TGTGCCAGCAGCCTTCCTGCGGGGGGACCTTACGAGCAGTACTTC. Translated, it gives CASSLPAGGPYEQYF.

This clone is labeled medium-sized (0.01 to 0.1%). This chain uses TRBV6-4 with TRBJ2-3, with 8 bases identical to TRBD2. The CDR3 has 15 amino acids. The germline CDR1 and CDR2 sequences are MRHNA and SNTAGT. The V gene end was trimmed by 4 bases and the J gene end by 1 base; junction bases not matched to a gene: 4. DNA of the CDR3: TGTGCCAGCAGTGGGACAGCGGGGGGCACAGATACGCAGTATTTT. This gives the protein CASSGTAGGTDTQYF.

This clone was found once. V is TRBV5-4 and J is TRBJ2-3; tentative D call: TRBD2 (6 bases). In germline, CDR1 is SGHNT, CDR2 YYREEE (reference sequence). Trimming took off 0 bases at V and 0 bases at J, with 8 bases between the two ends. This CDR3 region has 15 residues. The DNA for the CDR3 is TGTGCCAGCAGCTTGGGGGGGGTTAGCACAGATACGCAGTATTTT. It encodes CASSLGGVSTDTQYF.

The sample holds one count of this clone. The V call is TRBV4-1, the J call TRBJ1-2; D possibly corresponds to TRBD1 (6 bases). Per the germline V gene, CDR1 is MGHRA and CDR2 is YSYEKL. The ends were cut back, 0 bases at V and 4 bases at J, with 12 bases in the middle. The CDR3 has 15 residues. This CDR3 reads CASSQEGLTGYGYTF. The CDR3 DNA reads TGCGCCAGCAGCCAAGAGGGGCTGACAGGCTATGGCTACACCTTC.

J is TRBJ2-7 and V is TRBV4-1, with D perhaps matching TRBD1 (6 bases). V lost 1 base to trimming and J lost 3 bases, with 13 bases between them. The CDR3 spans 15 residues. Germline V gene data show CDR1 as MGHRA and CDR2 as YSYEKL. This CDR3 reads CASSQVQGPYYEQYF. In nucleotides, the CDR3 is TGCGCCAGCAGCCAAGTACAGGGACCATACTACGAGCAGTACTTC.

V usage is TRBV19 and J usage is TRBJ2-2; 11 bases line up with TRBD2. The CDR3 totals 16 residues. Losses at the gene ends were 5 bases for V and 7 bases for J; bases not matched to a gene: 9. CDR1 and CDR2 (germline): LNHDA, SQIVND (reference sequence). As DNA, the CDR3 is TGTGCCAGTAGTTCCACTAGCGGGAGAGTCGGCGGGGAGCTGTTTTTT. Protein: CASSSTSGRVGGELFF.

The chain couples TRBV7-3 to TRBJ2-7; 8 positions agree with TRBD1. Germline V gives CDR1 SGHTA, CDR2 FQGTGA. J gave up 3 bases and V 5 bases, and 3 bases lay outside the gene matches. This CDR3 contains 13 residues. CDR3 in DNA: TGTGCCAGCAGCCCCGACAGGGGCTACGAGCAGTACTTC. This translates into CASSPDRGYEQYF. Filled out from reference TRBV7-3 and TRBJ2-7, the complete variable domain reads GAGVSQTPSNKVTEKGKYVELRCDPISGHTALYWYRQSLGQGPEFLIYFQGTGAADDSGLPNDRFFAVRPEGSVSTLKIQRTERGDSAVYLCASSPDRGYEQYFGPGTRLTVT.

This chain uses TRBV5-1 with TRBJ2-1, with 7 bases matching TRBD2. With 4 bases clipped from V and 6 bases from J, the junction kept 7 bases outside the gene matches. The CDR3 has 14 residues. From germline, CDR1 is SGHRS and CDR2 YFSETQ. The CDR3 DNA follows: TGCGCCAGCAGCCTGCAAGCGGGATCCAATGAGCAGTTCTTC. Translated: CASSLQAGSNEQFF.

The chain joins TRBV9 to TRBJ2-2, with D perhaps TRBD2 (6 bases). Germline loops: CDR1 SGDLS, CDR2 YYNGEE. The CDR3 loop spans 16 amino acids. The V gene lost 4 bases and the J gene lost 3 bases, with 16 bases spanning the gap. CDR3 residues: CASSPSGTPYTGELFF. The CDR3 coding sequence is TGTGCCAGCAGCCCCTCCGGGACTCCCTACACCGGGGAGCTGTTTTTT.

The V gene is TRBV5-1, the J gene TRBJ2-3, with D tentatively TRBD1 (5 bases). The CDR3 runs 18 residues. The germline V gene encodes CDR1 SGHRS and CDR2 YFSETQ. V lost 4 bases, J lost 1 base, and 22 bases lay in between. This CDR3 is CASSKQDPPRFGTDTQYF. In nucleotides, the CDR3 is TGCGCCAGCAGCAAACAGGATCCACCCCGCTTTGGCACAGATACGCAGTATTTT.

The chain recombines TRBV6-5 with TRBJ2-1; TRBD2 matches at 7 bases. The CDR3 runs to 16 residues. Looked up from germline, CDR1 is MNHEY and CDR2 is SVGAGI. The junction had 9 bases not matched to a gene; V was cut back by 4 bases and J by 3 bases. CDR3 bases: TGTGCCAGCAGTTCCGAAGCGGGACCACTCTACAATGAGCAGTTCTTC. Its translation: CASSSEAGPLYNEQFF.